The clone carrying this TCR beta chain was seen many times. Its cognate antigen is unknown. CDR1 and CDR2 from the germline V gene are SEHNR and FQNEAQ (reference sequence). CDR3 size: 14 residues. V was clipped by 4 bases and J by 1 base, with 7 bases between them. Every sampled donor was Caucasian and healthy. This specimen belongs to a study of identical twins. General study points: Rather than following the same donors, the conclusions depended on cross-sectional statistical analysis.

TCRdb passed the 5' RACE reads through MiXCR, listing each CDR3 protein once. The table lists some 96,000 distinct CDR3 sequences, less than 6.5% of them singletons. The rearrangement uses TRBV7-9 and TRBJ2-2, with D hard to call. Sequenced: memory T cells sorted from blood. This TCR came from a woman between 45 and 60 years old in good health. CDR3 loop: CASSSLGNTGELFF. As DNA, the CDR3 is TGTGCCAGCAGCTCCCTCGGGAACACCGGGGAGCTGTTTTTT.